The 3 T cell receptor beta chains in this list originate from one sample, sequenced in a study of T cells in Graves' hyperthyroidism and ophthalmopathy. The source material, RNA transcripts, was used to amplify TCR beta CDR3 regions. First-round RT-PCR targeting the TCR CDR3 was performed with the HTBI primer set. TCRdb analysed the multiplex PCR reads with MiXCR anew, one entry per CDR3 protein. This sample has hundreds of thousands of distinct CDR3 sequences, with more than 11% found just once. Source material: blood. Every receptor here comes from a woman in her twenties or thirties with Graves' hyperthyroidism that later progressed to Graves' ophthalmopathy.

This clonotype was seen at least ten times. V gene TRBV6-5 combines with J gene TRBJ1-1, with D possibly matching TRBD1 (5 bases). V was trimmed by 2 bases and J by 2 bases, leaving 12 bases between them. Germline V gene data show CDR1 as MNHEY and CDR2 as SVGAGI. The CDR3 covers 15 residues. CDR3 in amino acids: CASSYEEGFNTEAFF. CDR3 nucleotide sequence: TGTGCCAGCAGTTACGAGGAGGGGTTTAACACTGAAGCTTTCTTT.

This clonotype came up a few times. V and J are TRBV28 and TRBJ1-2, with TRBD1 as a possible D gene (5 bases). Trimming cost V 3 bases and J 4 bases, with 15 bases left between them. Germline lookup yields CDR1 MDHEN and CDR2 SYDVKM. The CDR3 loop spans 15 amino acids. CDR3 DNA: TGTGCCAGCAGTTTGACTTTGGGGGAAATCTATGGCTACACCTTC. Its protein product is CASSLTLGEIYGYTF.

Note on this clonotype: Since no conserved phenylalanine or tryptophan closes the CDR3, a read error is the likely cause. The genes are TRBV5-1 and TRBJ2-3; 7 bases match TRBD2. The trim removed 0 bases at V and 3 bases at J, leaving 7 bases unmatched. The CDR3 runs 16 residues. Germline assignment: CDR1 SGHRS and CDR2 YFSETQ. CDR3 DNA: TGCGCCAGCAGCTTGGTTGCGGGAGCGGCTACAGATACGCAGTATTCT. This translates into CASSLVAGAATDTQYS.